The 20 T cell receptor beta chains below all came from one sample that was sequenced in a study of OX40 agonist ivuxolimab in advanced cancers. Sequenced by immunoSEQ multiplex PCR; TCRdb stores in-frame clones only, minus some. The sample holds 75,000 to 80,000 clones; around 87% are singletons and the top ten take roughly 0.54%. Sequencing used CD4+ or CD8+ T cells sorted from blood, obtained in a trial of the OX40 agonist ivuxolimab. The origin of the receptors is an adult with an advanced solid tumor such as melanoma, head and neck, liver or kidney cancer.

This chain joins TRBV29-1 and TRBJ1-2, with a weak D call TRBD1 (5 bases). V lost 3 bases to trimming and J lost 8 bases, with 19 bases between them. The CDR3 is made up of 14 amino acids. Germline CDR1 reads SQVTM; CDR2 reads ANQGSEA. CDR3 sequence reads: CSVEPRRGGVGYTF. Here the CDR3 DNA reads TGCAGCGTTGAGCCCCGCCGGGGAGGGGTGGGCTACACCTTC.

The rearrangement joins TRBV15 to TRBJ2-3, with 7 bases aligning to TRBD2. CDR1 is LNHNV, CDR2 YYDKDF, per germline (reference sequence). Trimming took 0 bases from V and 6 from J; bases not matched to a gene: 15. The CDR3 consists of 18 residues. The CDR3 protein is CATSRDKASGGPRDTQYF. CDR3 bases: TGTGCCACCAGCAGAGATAAGGCTAGCGGAGGCCCCCGGGATACGCAGTATTTT. The whole variable domain, remainder taken from reference TRBV15 and TRBJ2-3, is DAMVIQNPRYQVTQFGKPVTLSCSQTLNHNVMYWYQQKSSQAPKLLFHYYDKDFNNEADTPDNFQSRRPNTSFCFLDIRSPGLGDTAMYLCATSRDKASGGPRDTQYFGPGTRLTVL.

V usage is TRBV2 and J usage is TRBJ2-5; maybe TRBD2 (7 bases). V dropped 8 bases and J dropped 2 bases, with 18 bases sitting between them. The CDR3 sequence is 15 residues long. CDR1 and CDR2 (germline): SNHLY, FYNNEI. The CDR3 DNA is TGTGCCAGCGGGACGGGGGGCGCGTTTCAAGAGACCCAGTACTTC. Its translation: CASGTGGAFQETQYF.

The chain carries TRBV28 and TRBJ2-7; D is possibly TRBD1 or TRBD2 (7 bases each). V was pared by 3 bases and J by 4 bases, with 13 bases between. This CDR3 is 14 amino acids long. Germline V lookup: CDR1 MDHEN, CDR2 SYDVKM. CDR3 sequence reads: CASSLGGGLYEQYF. Here the CDR3 DNA reads TGTGCCAGCAGTTTGGGAGGGGGCCTTTACGAGCAGTACTTC.

V gene TRBV5-1 combines with J gene TRBJ1-1; 8 bases are a match to TRBD1. Germline trimming cut 0 bases from V and 3 bases from J; bases unmatched to any gene: 4. The CDR3 extends over 15 amino acids. Germline CDR1 and CDR2: SGHRS and YFSETQ. CDR3 in amino acids: CASSLGQGTHTEAFF. DNA for the CDR3: TGCGCCAGCAGCTTGGGACAGGGGACCCACACTGAAGCTTTCTTT. Full variable domain (rest looked up from reference TRBV5-1 and TRBJ1-1): KAGVTQTPRYLIKTRGQQVTLSCSPISGHRSVSWYQQTPGQGLQFLFEYFSETQRNKGNFPGRFSGRQFSNSRSEMNVSTLELGDSALYLCASSLGQGTHTEAFFGQGTRLTVV.

The V and J genes are TRBV15 and TRBJ2-1; 7 bases match TRBD2. The CDR3 spans 15 residues. The ends lost 0 bases at V and 2 bases at J; junction bases unmatched: 1. The V gene's germline CDR1 is LNHNV and CDR2 YYDKDF (reference sequence). The CDR3 is CATSREAGAYNEQFF. CDR3 in DNA: TGTGCCACCAGCAGAGAGGCGGGAGCCTACAATGAGCAGTTCTTC.

This clone occurred once. In DNA form, the CDR3 reads TGTGCCAGCAGTTTCAATGACCGGCGGGAGCAGTACTTC. Translation gives CASSFNDRREQYF. The rearrangement uses TRBV6-5 and TRBJ2-7, with D uncertain. The V end was cut by 4 bases, the J end by 7 bases, with 14 bases between. Germline lookup yields CDR1 MNHEY and CDR2 SVGAGI. The CDR3 is 13 residues long.

J is TRBJ1-3 and V is TRBV7-2, with D perhaps TRBD1 (5 bases). V shed 0 bases and J shed 8 bases, with 11 bases lying between them. Germline values: CDR1 SGHTA, CDR2 FQGNSA. CDR3 length: 14 amino acids. The CDR3 DNA follows: TGTGCCAGCAGCTTAGCCAGGGCGAAACACACCATATATTTT. This codes for CASSLARAKHTIYF.

This chain joins TRBV6-5 and TRBJ1-4, with a possible D match to TRBD1 (6 bases). The CDR3 consists of 14 residues. Germline loops: CDR1 MNHEY, CDR2 SVGAGI. Trimming stripped 4 bases from V and 5 bases from J, with 11 bases between. The CDR3 DNA is TGTGCCAGCAGTTTCAACAGGGTGAATGAAAAACTGTTTTTT. Translated: CASSFNRVNEKLFF.

The chain uses TRBV9 and TRBJ1-6; weak D call: TRBD1 (6 bases). The germline V gene encodes CDR1 SGDLS and CDR2 YYNGEE. V lost 2 bases and J lost 4, with 7 bases in between. This CDR3 has 14 amino acids. CDR3 sequence reads: CASSVTGYNSPLHF. The DNA of the CDR3 is TGTGCCAGCAGCGTCACAGGGTATAATTCACCCCTCCACTTT.

The chain couples TRBV10-2 to TRBJ1-1; the D gene is possibly TRBD1 (6 bases). This CDR3 is built from 14 residues. V lost 7 bases and J 4 bases, leaving 16 bases between the germline ends. Germline lookup yields CDR1 WSHSY and CDR2 SAAADI. The CDR3 spells CASNSQGGSTEAFF. The CDR3 DNA reads as TGCGCCAGCAATTCACAGGGAGGGAGCACTGAAGCTTTCTTT.

The rearrangement links TRBV29-1 to TRBJ2-3, with D possibly being TRBD2 (6 bases). Trimming removed 1 base at V and 8 bases at J, with 13 bases between. The CDR3 covers 13 residues. Looked up from germline, CDR1 is SQVTM and CDR2 is ANQGSEA. The CDR3 reads CSVEARSGVTQYF. The DNA for the CDR3 is TGCAGCGTTGAAGCCAGGTCGGGGGTTACGCAGTATTTT.

V is TRBV5-4 and J is TRBJ2-1; 14 positions agree with TRBD2. With 3 bases clipped from V and 8 bases from J, the junction kept 7 bases outside the gene matches. The V gene's germline CDR1 is SGHNT and CDR2 YYREEE (reference sequence). The CDR3 loop spans 16 amino acids. This CDR3 reads CASSSKGLAGGHEQFF. CDR3 coding DNA: TGTGCCAGCAGCTCGAAAGGACTAGCGGGAGGCCATGAGCAGTTCTTC.

The chain links TRBV20-1 to TRBJ1-1; the D is unclear. The CDR3 is 10 amino acids. CDR1 and CDR2 (germline): DFQATT, SNEGSKA (reference sequence). Trimming cost V 6 bases and J 6 bases, with 8 bases left between them. CDR3 coding DNA: TGCAGTGCCGTCGGGCCTGAAGCTTTCTTT. Protein product: CSAVGPEAFF.

V is TRBV30 and J is TRBJ2-5; D possibly uses TRBD1 or TRBD2 (5 bases each). V lost 4 bases to trimming and J lost 4 bases, with 13 bases between them. CDR3 length: 13 amino acids. CDR1 GTSNPN and CDR2 SVGIG come from the germline V gene (reference sequence). The CDR3 DNA follows: TGTGCCTGGAATCATCGGGGCGGAGAGACCCAGTACTTC. Its translation is CAWNHRGGETQYF.

Only one count was recorded for this clone. An end of the junction differs from the germline gene, which may be a read error. The DNA for the CDR3 is TGTACCTGGAGTGCGTTAACCCTTGAAGCTTTCTTT. This sequence encodes CTWSALTLEAFF. The chain has TRBV30 and TRBJ1-1; D unresolved. The CDR3 sequence is 12 residues long. CDR1 GTSNPN and CDR2 SVGIG come from the germline V gene (reference sequence).

This clone is categorized as medium-sized. The V and J genes are TRBV19 and TRBJ1-2; D perhaps matches TRBD1 (5 bases). Trimming shortened V by 6 bases and J by 4 bases, and 12 bases separated the two germline ends. Germline V lookup: CDR1 LNHDA, CDR2 SQIVND (reference sequence). The CDR3 runs to 13 residues. CDR3 nucleotide sequence: TGTGCCAGTAGGGACAAAGGAGGCTATGGCTACACCTTC. It specifies CASRDKGGYGYTF.

The gene calls are TRBV7-8 and TRBJ2-1; possible D gene TRBD2, 5 bases. V dropped 4 bases and J dropped 5 bases, with 18 bases sitting between them. The CDR3 length is 16 residues. Germline V gene lookup returns CDR1 SGHVS and CDR2 FQNEAQ. CDR3 in amino acids: CASSSFPGGRDNEQFF. In nucleotides, the CDR3 is TGTGCCAGCAGCTCATTCCCTGGAGGAAGGGACAATGAGCAGTTCTTC.

The chain couples TRBV6-1 to TRBJ1-2; 8 bases match TRBD1. Germline CDR1 MNHNS, CDR2 SASEGT. Trimming took 4 bases from V and 0 from J; bases not matched to a gene: 4. The CDR3 extends over 15 amino acids. The CDR3 spells CASSVETGANYGYTF. The CDR3 DNA reads as TGTGCCAGCAGTGTCGAGACAGGGGCTAACTATGGCTACACCTTC.

This chain joins TRBV5-1 and TRBJ1-2, with a weak D call TRBD1 (6 bases). The CDR3 contains 15 residues. Trimming took off 4 bases at V and 2 bases at J, with 15 bases between the two ends. The germline gives CDR1 SGHRS, CDR2 YFSETQ. CDR3 amino acids: CASSRPGGANYGYTF. The CDR3 bases are TGCGCCAGCAGCCGTCCGGGGGGCGCGAACTATGGCTACACCTTC.